This T cell receptor (beta chain) came from a study of T cell changes during pregnancy in multiple sclerosis. Germline V gene data show CDR1 as MNHEY and CDR2 as SMNVEV (reference sequence). This CDR3 has 16 amino acids. Trimming cost V 3 bases and J 1 base; bases outside gene matches: 5. Method: immunoSEQ multiplex PCR; TCRdb's copy keeps in-frame clones and lacks some. The sample records approximately 45,000 clones, roughly 92% being singletons. The sequence was collected from a female donor with multiple sclerosis, enrolled in a pregnancy study. The sequencing used CD4+ T cells from peripheral blood mononuclear cells, collected in the first trimester of pregnancy. The chain joins TRBV27 to TRBJ2-3; 9 nucleotides align to TRBD2. CDR3 in DNA: TGTGCCAGCAGTTTCACAGCGGGAGGAGGCACAGATACGCAGTATTTT. It specifies CASSFTAGGGTDTQYF.